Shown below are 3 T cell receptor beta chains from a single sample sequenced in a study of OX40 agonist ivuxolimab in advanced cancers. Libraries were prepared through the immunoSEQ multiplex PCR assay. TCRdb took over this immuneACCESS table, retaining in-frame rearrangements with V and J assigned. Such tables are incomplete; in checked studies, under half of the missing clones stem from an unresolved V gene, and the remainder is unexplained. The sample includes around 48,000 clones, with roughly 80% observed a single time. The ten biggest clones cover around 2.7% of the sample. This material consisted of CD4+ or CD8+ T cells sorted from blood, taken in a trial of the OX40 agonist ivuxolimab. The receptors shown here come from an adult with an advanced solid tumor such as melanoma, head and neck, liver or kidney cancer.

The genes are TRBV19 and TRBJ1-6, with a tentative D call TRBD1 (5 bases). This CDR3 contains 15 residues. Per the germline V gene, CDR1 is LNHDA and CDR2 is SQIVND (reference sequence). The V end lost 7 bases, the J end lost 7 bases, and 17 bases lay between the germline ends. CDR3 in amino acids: CASKRGARRNSPLHF. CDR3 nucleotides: TGTGCCAGTAAAAGAGGGGCTCGTCGGAATTCACCCCTCCACTTT.

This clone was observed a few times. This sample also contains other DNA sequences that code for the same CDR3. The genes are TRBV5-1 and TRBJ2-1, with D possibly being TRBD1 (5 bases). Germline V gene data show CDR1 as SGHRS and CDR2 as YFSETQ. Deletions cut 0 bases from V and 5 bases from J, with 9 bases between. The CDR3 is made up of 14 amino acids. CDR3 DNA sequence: TGCGCCAGCAGCTTGGGGCAGGGCAACAATGAGCAGTTCTTC. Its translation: CASSLGQGNNEQFF.

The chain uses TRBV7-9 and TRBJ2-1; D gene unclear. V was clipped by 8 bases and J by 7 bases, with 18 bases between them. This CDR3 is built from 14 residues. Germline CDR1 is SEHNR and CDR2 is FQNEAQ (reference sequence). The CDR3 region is CASSHEQETNEQFF. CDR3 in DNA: TGTGCCAGCTCTCATGAGCAAGAAACGAATGAGCAGTTCTTC. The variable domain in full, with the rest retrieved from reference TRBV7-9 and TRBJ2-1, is DTGVSQNPRHKITKRGQNVTFRCDPISEHNRLYWYRQTLGQGPEFLTYFQNEAQLEKSRLLSDRFSAERPKGSFSTLEIQRTEQGDSAMYLCASSHEQETNEQFFGPGTRLTVL.